The clone carrying this TCR beta chain was found many times. Its antigen is unidentified. The data belong to a study of human T cells and chemical hapten exposure. Individual cDNA molecules received unique molecular identifiers in the library. Via MiXCR, TCRdb re-called the RACE reads, giving one row per CDR3 protein. Of about 96,000 distinct CDR3 sequences in the sample, 9.3% were seen once. Germline CDR1 and CDR2: SGDLS and YYNGEE. The V gene end was trimmed by 4 bases and the J gene end by 5 bases; junction bases not matched to a gene: 8. There are 16 residues in the CDR3. The time point here: patch test 2, 6 weeks after DPC sensitization. As to treatment: therapeutic diphenylcyclopropenone sensitization with weekly scalp DPC. The study's findings and limits: The count of PT1 expanded TCRs correlated positively with patch test score. TCRs whose frequency exceeded 1 in 1000 remained the same following DPC sensitization.

The chain links TRBV9 to TRBJ2-3; 12 nucleotides agree with TRBD2. The origin of this receptor is a woman aged 40 to 49 with alopecia areata. Some clones in this sample may be carry-over from other donors' samples. The source was whole blood, collected in connection with sensitization to the hapten diphenylcyclopropenone (DPC). This CDR3 is CASSPLAGGIVDTQYF. DNA of the CDR3: TGTGCCAGCAGCCCTCTAGCGGGAGGGATCGTAGATACGCAGTATTTT.